This TCR beta chain was recorded in a study of T cell repertoires in cytomegalovirus infection. Study at large: The authors relied on CMV epitopes, both recently identified HLA-C-restricted and well-studied HLA-B-restricted. CMV infection plus the matching HLA type was flagged by public TCR beta signatures.

A single record per CDR3 protein comes from TCRdb applying MiXCR to the reads. The table includes roughly 200,000 distinct CDR3 sequences, 35% to 40% detected once. This clonotype is a singleton in its sample. As yet, its antigen is unknown. General study findings and limits: Summed public TCR beta family frequency identified CMV carriers bearing the relevant HLA.

The J segment lost 8 bases and the V segment lost 5 bases, leaving 9 bases of the junction unmatched. The CDR3 loop spans 15 amino acids. CDR1 is PRHDT, CDR2 FYEKMQ, per germline (reference sequence). The sequencing here drew on CD8+ T cells from cultured PBMCs, taken from culture after CMV antigen stimulation. The clonotype originates from a human donor in good health (CMV status not recorded). Some clones in this sample may be carry-over from other donors' samples. The genes are TRBV13 and TRBJ1-2; 12 bases line up with TRBD1. CDR3 region: CASSPGTGGAEGYTF. For the CDR3, the DNA is TGTGCCAGCAGCCCCGGGACAGGGGGCGCGGAGGGCTACACCTTC.